One and the same sample provided the 12 T cell receptor beta chains below, sequenced in a study of response to subunit inactivated influenza vaccine. TCRdb re-called the RT-PCR reads through MiXCR, storing one row per CDR3 protein. Seen here are hundreds of thousands of distinct CDR3 sequences, 7.5% to 8.5% observed once, and the top ten hold approximately 13%. The specimen comprised PBMCs from blood, sampled around 25 months after vaccination. Every receptor here comes from a man between 50 and 69 years old who received an inactivated influenza vaccine.

CDR3 nucleotide sequence: TGCGCCAGCAGCTTGGTGATGAGGACAGGGGGAGAGACCCAGTACTTC. This sequence encodes CASSLVMRTGGETQYF. The chain recombines TRBV5-1 with TRBJ2-5; 10 positions agree with TRBD1. There are 16 residues in the CDR3. V gave up 0 bases and J gave up 4 bases; unmatched junction bases: 6. Germline V CDR1 and CDR2: SGHRS, YFSETQ.

This clonotype appeared many times. V and J are TRBV4-1 and TRBJ2-1, with 9 bases fitting TRBD2. The J segment lost 2 bases and the V segment lost 1 base, leaving 6 bases of the junction unmatched. Germline values: CDR1 MGHRA, CDR2 YSYEKL. This CDR3 has 17 residues. CDR3 in DNA: TGCGCCAGCAGCCAAGTCCGGGCGGGGGGGCCCTACAATGAGCAGTTCTTC. This codes for CASSQVRAGGPYNEQFF.

The chain links TRBV19 to TRBJ1-2, with unresolved D. Between the trimmed V and J ends, which lost 7 bases and 8 bases, there was a span of 14 bases. The CDR3 has 12 residues. Germline V gives CDR1 LNHDA, CDR2 SQIVND (reference sequence). The CDR3 nucleotides are TGTGCCAGTATAGGAAGTAGCTACGGCTACACCTTC. This sequence encodes CASIGSSYGYTF. The full variable domain, with the rest looked up from reference TRBV19 and TRBJ1-2, is DGGITQSPKYLFRKEGQNVTLSCEQNLNHDAMYWYRQDPGQGLRLIYYSQIVNDFQKGDIAEGYSVSREKKESFPLTVTSAQKNPTAFYLCASIGSSYGYTFGSGTRLTVV.

At least ten counts were recorded for this clonotype. V gene TRBV6-5 combines with J gene TRBJ2-2; D uncertain. Trimming took off 0 bases at V and 4 bases at J, with 3 bases between the two ends. CDR3 length equals 13 residues. The germline CDR1 and CDR2 sequences are MNHEY and SVGAGI. The CDR3 DNA is TGTGCCAGCAGTTACTCCCTCACCGGGGAGCTGTTTTTT. Residues: CASSYSLTGELFF.

This clonotype was detected ten times or more. The CDR3 region is CASSPREENIQYF. As DNA, the CDR3 is TGTGCCAGCAGCCCTCGGGAGGAAAACATTCAGTACTTC. The chain links TRBV7-2 to TRBJ2-4; 7 bases are a match to TRBD2. This CDR3 has 13 amino acids. The V gene end was trimmed by 5 bases and the J gene end by 5 bases; junction bases not matched to a gene: 3. Germline values: CDR1 SGHTA, CDR2 FQGNSA.

This clonotype appeared many times. The J gene is TRBJ1-1, the V gene TRBV25-1; D might be TRBD1 (5 bases). Trimming stripped 2 bases from V and 1 base from J, with 11 bases between. CDR1 is MGHDK and CDR2 is SYGVNS in the germline V gene. The CDR3 runs 15 residues. CDR3 region: CASSEVGPQNTEAFF. The DNA of the CDR3 is TGTGCCAGCAGTGAAGTGGGACCGCAGAACACTGAAGCTTTCTTT.

This clonotype was observed a handful of times. The J gene is TRBJ2-2, the V gene TRBV20-1, with D uncertain. V lost 0 bases and J 6 bases, leaving 8 bases between the germline ends. Germline CDR1 reads DFQATT; CDR2 reads SNEGSKA (reference sequence). This CDR3 is 13 amino acids long. CDR3 sequence (DNA): TGCAGTGCTAGAGACCCGGGTGCCGGGGAGCTGTTTTTT. Translated, it gives CSARDPGAGELFF.

CDR3 bases: TGTGCCAGCAGCCAAGGGACAGCCTCCATGAACACTGAAGCTTTCTTT. Translation: CASSQGTASMNTEAFF. This chain connects TRBV3-1 to TRBJ1-1; D possibly corresponds to TRBD1 (6 bases). This CDR3 comprises 16 residues. Germline CDR1 reads LGHDT; CDR2 reads YNNKEL (reference sequence). V was trimmed by 1 base and J by 0 bases, leaving 12 bases between them.

This clonotype was seen only a few times. This chain connects TRBV6-1 to TRBJ2-5; TRBD1 agrees at 7 bases. Per the germline V gene, CDR1 is MNHNS and CDR2 is SASEGT. The CDR3 is made up of 13 amino acids. The junction had 7 bases not matched to a gene; V was cut back by 6 bases and J by 6 bases. CDR3 sequence reads: CASRLAGGQTQYF. In DNA, the CDR3 is TGTGCCAGCAGGCTAGCAGGGGGACAGACCCAGTACTTC.

This clonotype was recorded at least ten times. The chain is built from TRBV7-8 and TRBJ2-1; D possibly corresponds to TRBD2 (5 bases). The germline V gene encodes CDR1 SGHVS and CDR2 FQNEAQ. V lost 5 bases to trimming and J lost 0 bases, with 17 bases between them. The CDR3 runs to 17 residues. The chain's CDR3 is CASSPPGGTSSYNEQFF. The CDR3 coding sequence is TGTGCCAGCAGCCCCCCTGGCGGCACTAGCTCCTACAATGAGCAGTTCTTC. Full variable domain (missing parts from reference TRBV7-8 and TRBJ2-1): GAGVSQSPRYKVAKRGQDVALRCDPISGHVSLFWYQQALGQGPEFLTYFQNEAQLDKSGLPSDRFFAERPEGSVSTLKIQRTQQEDSAVYLCASSPPGGTSSYNEQFFGPGTRLTVL.

The rearrangement joins TRBV5-1 to TRBJ2-5; D may be TRBD2 (5 bases). This CDR3 spans 16 amino acids. V dropped 4 bases and J dropped 4 bases, with 20 bases sitting between them. Germline-derived CDR1 and CDR2 are SGHRS and YFSETQ. The CDR3 loop is CASSPTVSLGRETQYF. In DNA, the CDR3 is TGCGCCAGCAGCCCTACGGTGAGCTTGGGGAGAGAGACCCAGTACTTC. Complete variable domain (other parts from reference TRBV5-1 and TRBJ2-5): KAGVTQTPRYLIKTRGQQVTLSCSPISGHRSVSWYQQTPGQGLQFLFEYFSETQRNKGNFPGRFSGRQFSNSRSEMNVSTLELGDSALYLCASSPTVSLGRETQYFGPGTRLLVL.

This clonotype was seen at least ten times. The chain couples TRBV28 to TRBJ2-7, with D tentatively TRBD2 (5 bases). Trimming took off 1 base at V and 2 bases at J, with 9 bases between the two ends. The CDR3 runs to 14 residues. Germline V lookup: CDR1 MDHEN, CDR2 SYDVKM. The CDR3 DNA follows: TGTGCCAGCAGTTTATCCGGGAACCCCTACGAGCAGTACTTC. It specifies CASSLSGNPYEQYF.